A single T cell receptor (beta chain) is shown here with its context. Its antigen is not identified. Primers: 60 Vbeta forward and 13 Jbeta reverse. Here immunoSEQ multiplex PCR was the method, and the copy in TCRdb shows in-frame clones only, minus some. The sample includes roughly 150,000 clones, 70% to 80% of them seen just once. This sample is part of a study of cytomegalovirus exposure and HLA in healthy donors. Broader study findings: Apart from CMV serostatus, no immune exposure information was available. Overall, approximately 150 TCR beta chains were annotated as cytomegalovirus-associated.

This CDR3 is 15 amino acids long. V was cut by 4 bases and J by 3 bases, with 17 bases left in between. Germline CDR1 is SGDLS and CDR2 is YYNGEE. As for the donors, each was a healthy bone marrow donor. The receptor comes from a woman in her thirties or forties in good health and CMV-seronegative. This chain connects TRBV9 to TRBJ2-7, with no clear D. The sequenced material came from PBMCs. CDR3 sequence: CASSTYPTASYEQYF. The DNA of the CDR3 is TGTGCCAGCAGCACCTACCCGACTGCCAGCTACGAGCAGTACTTC.